A selection of T cell receptor beta chains follows, all from one sample in a study of CD8 T cells in ankylosing spondylitis. TCRdb re-derived calls from the 5' RACE reads in MiXCR, one entry per CDR3 protein. This sample has 150,000 to 200,000 distinct CDR3 sequences, with about a sixth found just once. Input material: blood, either unsorted or a sorted T cell fraction (not recorded which). The receptors shown here come from a male donor with ankylosing spondylitis or in good health (not recorded which). The CDR3 runs from the conserved cysteine through the conserved F or W. The D gene is left open where the match is weak. The size of a clone is reported for some rows only, either as once, few or many, or as a class for expanded clones.

D: -; length: 15; size: -; V: TRBV6-2/TRBV6-3; J: TRBJ1-5; DNA: TGTGCCAGCAGTATCCTCGGGCAGGGGCGTCAGCCCCAGCATTTT; CDR3: CASSILGQGRQPQHF
D: -; length: 13; size: few; V: TRBV2; J: TRBJ2-3; DNA: TGTGCCAGCAGTGTTCTAGCGAGGAATACGCAGTATTTT; CDR3: CASSVLARNTQYF
D: -; length: 11; size: many; V: TRBV10-3; J: TRBJ2-5; DNA: TGTGCCATCAGAAACCAAGAGACCCAGTACTTC; CDR3: CAIRNQETQYF
D: TRBD1; length: 15; size: few; V: TRBV7-3; J: TRBJ2-7; DNA: TGTGCCAGCAGCTTAATAGGGACAGGGAGCTACGAGCAGTACTTC; CDR3: CASSLIGTGSYEQYF
D: -; length: 16; size: many; V: TRBV5-1; J: TRBJ2-5; DNA: TGCGCCAGCAGTCCACACGGGTATTCCACTCAAGAGACCCAGTACTTC; CDR3: CASSPHGYSTQETQYF
D: -; length: 13; size: few; V: TRBV29-1; J: TRBJ1-1; DNA: TGCAGCGTTGAAAGGCCCCAGGGGATTGGGGCTTTCTTT; CDR3: CSVERPQGIGAFF
D: -; length: 14; size: -; V: TRBV2; J: TRBJ2-5; DNA: TGTGCCAGCAGTACCCCAAATTTACCAGAGACCCAGTACTTC; CDR3: CASSTPNLPETQYF
D: TRBD2; length: 13; size: -; V: TRBV29-1; J: TRBJ2-1; DNA: TGCAGCTGGGGCGGGAGCTCCTACAATGAGCAGTTCTTC; CDR3: CSWGGSSYNEQFF
D: -; length: 15; size: -; V: TRBV21-1; J: TRBJ2-1; DNA: TGTGCCAGCAGCAATTCCGGGACTTCTGGGGATGAGCAGTTCTTC; CDR3: CASSNSGTSGDEQFF
D: TRBD1; length: 17; size: many; V: TRBV12-3/TRBV12-4; J: TRBJ2-7; DNA: TGTGCCAGCAGTTTCGGTCAGGGGGCGAGCGGGTCCTACGAGCAGTACTTC; CDR3: CASSFGQGASGSYEQYF
D: TRBD2; length: 16; size: many; V: TRBV5-1; J: TRBJ2-7; DNA: TGCGCCAGCAGCTTGGGACTAGCGGGATTGGCGTACGAGCAGTACTTC; CDR3: CASSLGLAGLAYEQYF
D: TRBD1; length: 13; size: many; V: TRBV4-1; J: TRBJ2-7; DNA: TGCGCCAGCAGCCGGACAGGGAGCTACGAGCAGTACTTC; CDR3: CASSRTGSYEQYF
D: -; length: 13; size: -; V: TRBV29-1; J: TRBJ2-7; DNA: TGCAGCGTTTCACCGGTTGGGGGCTACGAGCAGTACTTC; CDR3: CSVSPVGGYEQYF
D: -; length: 15; size: -; V: TRBV7-2; J: TRBJ2-7; DNA: TGTGCCAGCAGCTTAGGTGGAGGTAACCCCAACGAGCAGTACTTC; CDR3: CASSLGGGNPNEQYF
D: TRBD1; length: 16; size: many; V: TRBV28; J: TRBJ2-7; DNA: TGTGCCAGCAGACCCCTAGCCGGGACAGGGGGATACGAGCAGTACTTC; CDR3: CASRPLAGTGGYEQYF
D: TRBD2; length: 15; size: many; V: TRBV12-3/TRBV12-4; J: TRBJ2-3; DNA: TGTGCCAGCAGTTTTGGCGGGAGAGGGGTAGATACGCAGTATTTT; CDR3: CASSFGGRGVDTQYF
D: -; length: 15; size: -; V: TRBV12-3/TRBV12-4; J: TRBJ2-3; DNA: TGTGCCAGCAGTATATTAAGTATCGTCACAGATACGCAGTATTTT; CDR3: CASSILSIVTDTQYF
D: -; length: 12; size: -; V: TRBV30; J: TRBJ1-4; DNA: TGTGCGACTGGCAGAACTAATGAAAAACTGTTTTTT; CDR3: CATGRTNEKLFF
D: -; length: 15; size: -; V: TRBV27; J: TRBJ2-2; DNA: TGTGCCAGCAGTTTTAGCACTAGCCCAGCCGGGGAGCTGTTTTTT; CDR3: CASSFSTSPAGELFF
D: -; length: 15; size: many; V: TRBV5-1; J: TRBJ2-7; DNA: TGCGCCAGCAGCTTCCAAGCAGGGGGGACCTACGAGCAGTACTTC; CDR3: CASSFQAGGTYEQYF
D: TRBD1; length: 14; size: few; V: TRBV7-3; J: TRBJ1-1; DNA: TGTGCCAGCAGACCGGGGGACAGCAACACTGAAGCTTTCTTT; CDR3: CASRPGDSNTEAFF
D: -; length: 14; size: -; V: TRBV12-3/TRBV12-4; J: TRBJ1-1; DNA: TGTGCCAGCAGTCCCCTCACACAGGGTACTGAAGCTTTCTTT; CDR3: CASSPLTQGTEAFF
D: -; length: 11; size: -; V: TRBV28; J: TRBJ2-7; DNA: TGTGCCAGCAAGGGGTACTACGAGCAGTACTTC; CDR3: CASKGYYEQYF
D: -; length: 14; size: -; V: TRBV4-2; J: TRBJ2-7; DNA: TGTGCCAGCAGCCAAGGGGGGACATCCTACGAGCAGTACTTC; CDR3: CASSQGGTSYEQYF
D: -; length: 16; size: many; V: TRBV11-2; J: TRBJ2-3; DNA: TGTGCCAGCAGCAATCATCTCGGGAGCCTCTATGATACGCAGTATTTT; CDR3: CASSNHLGSLYDTQYF
D: -; length: 11; size: many; V: TRBV6-1; J: TRBJ1-2; DNA: TGTGCCAGCAGTGAACGAGATGGCTACACCTTC; CDR3: CASSERDGYTF
D: -; length: 15; size: many; V: TRBV20-1; J: TRBJ1-5; DNA: TGCAGTGCTGGATTAACCGGGAATAGCAATCAGCCCCAGCATTTT; CDR3: CSAGLTGNSNQPQHF
D: -; length: 13; size: many; V: TRBV5-1; J: TRBJ1-1; DNA: TGCGCCAGCAGCTTGGCCAGGAACACTGAAGCTTTCTTT; CDR3: CASSLARNTEAFF
D: -; length: 13; size: few; V: TRBV9; J: TRBJ2-5; DNA: TGTGCCAGCAGCGGACAGCTCCAAGAGACCCAGTACTTC; CDR3: CASSGQLQETQYF
D: TRBD1; length: 13; size: many; V: TRBV7-2; J: TRBJ1-1; DNA: TGTGCCAGCAGCTTTCGACAGGGACCTGAAGCTTTCTTT; CDR3: CASSFRQGPEAFF
D: TRBD1; length: 15; size: many; V: TRBV28; J: TRBJ2-7; DNA: TGTGCCAGCAGTTCAGGACAGGGGGTTTTCGACGAGCAGTACTTC; CDR3: CASSSGQGVFDEQYF
D: TRBD1; length: 13; size: many; V: TRBV12-3/TRBV12-4; J: TRBJ1-2; DNA: TGTGCCAGCAGCACGGGGACAGCGTATGGCTACACCTTC; CDR3: CASSTGTAYGYTF
D: TRBD2; length: 16; size: -; V: TRBV6-2/TRBV6-3; J: TRBJ2-7; DNA: TGTGCCAGCAGCCGAACCGGGACTAGCGGAACCTACGAGCAGTACTTC; CDR3: CASSRTGTSGTYEQYF
D: -; length: 15; size: -; V: TRBV28; J: TRBJ1-1; DNA: TGTGCCAGCAGAGAGACCCGAGGGGTGGTCACTGAAGCTTTCTTT; CDR3: CASRETRGVVTEAFF
D: TRBD2; length: 19; size: many; V: TRBV4-2; J: TRBJ2-1; DNA: TGTGCCAGCAGCCAAGAGGGACTAGCGGGAGCTGGCTCCTACAATGAGCAGTTCTTC; CDR3: CASSQEGLAGAGSYNEQFF